Sequencing of this T cell receptor beta chain was carried out in a study of spatial heterogeneity in lung cancer. About the research overall: At a median of roughly 2 years after resection, follow-up PBMC samples were sequenced when available.

The time point: blood at routine non-recurrence follow-up after resection. Whole RNA, which was extracted from tumor, nontumor lung tissue or frozen PBMC, was sequenced without any cell sorting. Study results and caveats: In blood, ubiquitous expanded tumor TCRs appeared more at resection than follow-up.

There are a few counts of this clonotype. No antigen is known for it. TCRdb reprocessed the 5' RACE reads via MiXCR and lists one record per CDR3 protein. The table includes 51,000 or so distinct CDR3 sequences, around 7.7% detected once. The ends lost 5 bases at V and 6 bases at J; junction bases unmatched: 7. CDR3 length: 14 amino acids. The germline V gene encodes CDR1 MNHEY and CDR2 SMNVEV (reference sequence). Source: PBMCs, taken at follow-up. The TCR comes from a female donor with early-stage non-small cell lung cancer. The chain has TRBV27 and TRBJ1-5; TRBD1 matches at 7 bases. Written as DNA, the CDR3 is TGTGCCAGCAGTCTAAGGACAGGTCGTCAGCCCCAGCATTTT. Translated, it gives CASSLRTGRQPQHF.